The 3 T cell receptor beta chains below were found in one sample sequenced in a study of blood T cell repertoires in COVID-19 (dated by TCRdb to the early 2020s). Library preparation was by the immunoSEQ multiplex PCR assay. Sourced from immuneACCESS, this table was stored by TCRdb with only in-frame sequences that have V and J called. A share of the clones is absent; for the studies checked, an unresolved V gene accounts for under half, and the remainder has no known explanation. This sample gives about 54,000 clones in total; around nine tenths of them show up just once. Approximately 3.7% of the sample lies in the top ten. Sequenced material: peripheral blood. These receptor sequences come from a human donor in a cohort sampled during active COVID-19.

The chain employs TRBV6-5 and TRBJ1-1; 10 bases fit TRBD1. The CDR3 length is 14 residues. The V gene's germline CDR1 is MNHEY and CDR2 SVGAGI. Trimming cost V 6 bases and J 8 bases; bases outside gene matches: 9. The CDR3 DNA is TGTGCCAGCAGCCGGACAGGGGGTCGTGGAGAAGCTTTCTTT. This codes for CASSRTGGRGEAFF.

The chain joins TRBV5-1 to TRBJ2-3, with 12 bases matching TRBD2. Germline values: CDR1 SGHRS, CDR2 YFSETQ. The trim removed 4 bases at V and 6 bases at J, leaving 6 bases unmatched. CDR3 length equals 15 residues. The CDR3 loop is CASSTRLAGEDTQYF. The CDR3 DNA reads as TGCGCCAGCAGCACCCGACTAGCGGGGGAGGATACGCAGTATTTT.

The chain employs TRBV19 and TRBJ2-1; D not certain. The germline V and J ends were trimmed by 9 bases and 5 bases, with 14 bases remaining between them. The length of the CDR3 is 13 residues. The germline gives CDR1 LNHDA, CDR2 SQIVND (reference sequence). CDR3 loop: CASNRTIDNEQFF. The CDR3 DNA follows: TGTGCCAGCAACAGAACCATCGACAATGAGCAGTTCTTC. Complete variable domain (other parts from reference TRBV19 and TRBJ2-1): DGGITQSPKYLFRKEGQNVTLSCEQNLNHDAMYWYRQDPGQGLRLIYYSQIVNDFQKGDIAEGYSVSREKKESFPLTVTSAQKNPTAFYLCASNRTIDNEQFFGPGTRLTVL.